This T cell receptor (beta chain) was sequenced in a study of shared clonotypes between healthy human individuals. Study outcomes and limitations: It was the non-shared clonotypes that had lower generation probabilities than clonotypes shared by all four donors. Having only a few donors restricted how much genetic and exposure-history diversity was captured.

This CDR3 contains 14 residues. The V end lost 6 bases, the J end lost 4 bases, and 15 bases lay between the germline ends. Germline V CDR1 and CDR2: MNHEY, SVGAGI. Partitioning of CD4+ cells yielded a CD45RA+ naive subset and a CD45RA-negative memory subset. This clone was detected only once. Its antigen is currently unknown. The data were produced by immunoSEQ multiplex PCR, yet TCRdb's version contains in-frame clones alone and is incomplete. The sample has around 2.3 million clones, approximately 96% seen once; the top ten hold roughly 0.13%. The sequenced sample was naive CD4+ T cells sorted from blood. Subset reported: CD45RA+ positively selected. This sequence joins TRBV6-5 and TRBJ1-2; D is possibly TRBD1 (5 bases). The clonotype originates from a man between 18 and 35 years old in good health. The CDR3 region is CASSQHGAAYGYTF. CDR3 bases: TGTGCCAGCAGCCAGCATGGGGCGGCCTATGGCTACACCTTC.